The entry below gives a single T cell receptor (beta chain) sequence along with its context. V lost 3 bases and J lost 7; bases outside the gene matches: 8. The length of the CDR3 is 16 residues. Germline CDR1 and CDR2: SGDLS and YYNGEE. These data are taken from a study of sequential checkpoint blockade in melanoma. On the study more broadly: Arm A got nivolumab then ipilimumab; arm B the reverse, 1:1.

Treatment described: randomized to nivolumab then ipilimumab (arm A) or the reverse (arm B). The repertoire was sequenced with immunoSEQ multiplex PCR; TCRdb's copy has only in-frame clones and lacks some. This sample carries about 19,000 clones, 73% of them seen once, and the ten largest clones take over 20%. The specimen comprised CD8+ T cells sorted from blood (inferred from file names), sampled from a patient given nivolumab and ipilimumab in sequence. The chain links TRBV9 to TRBJ2-1; 12 nucleotides line up with TRBD2. This receptor was identified in a human donor with melanoma. The CDR3: CASSDRTSGTGNEQFF. The CDR3, as DNA: TGTGCCAGCAGCGATCGGACTAGCGGGACGGGAAATGAGCAGTTCTTC.